This T cell receptor (beta chain) was identified in a study of vaccination and CD4 T cells after COVID-19 (dated by TCRdb to about 2022). In terms of the full investigation: In the convalescent cohort there were six males and four females, among whom were two Hispanic individuals, seven Caucasians, two Asians and one multiracial person. Two doses of either the Pfizer-BioNTech BNT162b2 vaccine (n=8) or the Moderna mRNA-1273 vaccine (n=2) were administered to participants. Post-COVID blood samples from convalescent patients were collected a median of approximately 93 days after diagnosis, with a range of 35 to 161 days. Post-vaccine blood samples were collected a median of about 72 days after the second vaccine dose, ranging from about 12 to 241 days. For stimulating the cultures, overlapping spike peptide pools were used, derived from SARS-CoV-2 as well as from the common cold coronaviruses HCoV-NL63, HCoV-OC43 and HCoV-229E. In control cultures, a CEFX viral epitope pool was used as positive control, an HIV-1 Nef peptide pool was used as negative control, or no peptide was added. The spike-specific CD4+ TCR repertoire was compared before and after mRNA vaccination in about nine COVID-19 convalescent patients and 4 infection-naive healthy vaccine recipients. What the authors observed across the whole study: The study included relatively few convalescent patients and did not analyze early timepoints after natural infection. An increase in the median number of SARS-CoV-2-reactive clonotypes from approximately 21 after infection to a few dozen after vaccination was observed, but the change was not found to be significant. Nearly all vaccine-specific clones in convalescent patients (304 of 307) were mono-reactive for SARS-CoV-2 spike rather than cross-reactive with common cold coronaviruses. Among convalescent patients, a median roughly 90% of the SARS-CoV-2-reactive clones seen after vaccination appeared only after vaccination, which suggests priming specific to the vaccine.

Remarks on this clonotype: Its antigen is not yet known. Base qualities are not at hand, and no much larger clone is one base apart.

The meaning of the sample's treatment or condition label: roughly 10-day PBMC culture with coronavirus spike peptide pools or control peptides (ViraFEST assay). The ViraFEST assay, used in the study, expanded antigen-specific T cells with peptide pools and then identified the expanded clonotypes through TCR sequencing. Negative nucleocapsid antibody tests taken both before and after vaccination confirmed that the healthy vaccine recipients had no prior SARS-CoV-2 infection. Each well held around 1.9 million PBMCs cultured with 9 to 10 ug/ml peptide pools in IMDM containing roughly 4.7% human AB serum and about 10 IU/ml IL-2. Half of the culture medium was replaced with fresh IL-2-containing medium on days 3 and 7. Once the cells had been in culture for approximately 10 days, the EasySep CD4+ T cell isolation kit was used to isolate CD4+ T cells by negative selection. Ficoll-Paque Plus gradient centrifugation was used to isolate PBMCs from whole blood, and the isolated PBMCs were then either used fresh or cryopreserved at -140C. Culture conditions were generally each tested in triplicate wells.

V and J are truncated by 3 bases and 0 bases respectively, leaving an intervening sequence of 9 bases. From a lookup of the germline V gene, CDR1 and CDR2 are KGHSH and LQKENI. The CDR3, cysteine through phenylalanine, is 14 amino acids long. Solely the CDR3 DNA is kept, with 42 bases framed from the first base. The library was produced with PCR. TCR sequencing of DNA from cultured CD4+ T cells used the Oncomine TCR Beta short-read assay at the Johns Hopkins FTIC core. Genomic DNA was extracted from the cultured CD4+ T cells with the QIAamp micro DNA kit. Oncomine TCR Beta libraries made from cultured CD4+ T cells were pooled using unique dual indexes and sequenced on an Illumina iSeq 100. The original methods were these. Non-productive sequences were filtered out, and CDR3s that did not start with C, did not end with F or W, or were shorter than 7 amino acids were discarded. The MANAFEST web application was used to identify antigen-specific clonotypes by comparing peptide-stimulated wells against reference wells and other culture wells. An FDR below 0.05, an odds ratio above 5, and a productive frequency above 0.1% in at least two of three replicate wells were required for clones to be considered positive. Clonotypes that were significantly expanded in both SARS-CoV-2 spike wells and at least one common cold coronavirus spike condition were defined as cross-reactive. Similarity between CDR3 sequences was evaluated in R version 3.6.1 using Levenshtein distances (stringdist) and unrooted phylogenetic trees (ape). TCRdb reran the public reads through fastp at Q25 and MiXCR, keeping productive beta chains. Every entry covers one CDR3 protein and lists the most common genes and DNA from its rows. Clone size and V and J calls follow TCRdb, not the original study. The sample table lists 13,000 or so distinct CDR3 sequences, 27% of them with a count of one. The top ten clones comprise roughly 28% of the sample.

The specimen was CD4+ T cells from blood, cultured in vitro, collected before SARS-CoV-2 vaccination. The sequence links TRBV18 to TRBJ2-7; D gene: possibly TRBD1, on 5 matching bases. The receptor was derived from a human donor who received a COVID-19 vaccine. The CDR3 is CASSPVQGSYEQYF. At the DNA level, the sequence is TGTGCCAGCTCACCGGTTCAGGGCTCCTACGAGCAGTACTTC.